This T cell receptor beta chain was captured by sequencing in a study of OX40 agonist ivuxolimab in advanced cancers. Study as a whole: Two cutaneous melanoma patients and one hepatocellular carcinoma patient, three in all, had partial responses.

This clone showed up just once. Its antigen is as yet unknown. On cycle 4 day 1 and cycle 7 day 1, as well as at baseline, blood was sampled. Points from the study as a whole: Also present in some nonresponders was a low level of normalized T-cell clonal expansion.

The method was immunoSEQ multiplex PCR; TCRdb's version includes in-frame clones alone and lacks a portion of them. The sample has around 50,000 clones, approximately 90% seen once. The sample was CD4+ or CD8+ T cells sorted from blood, taken in a trial of the OX40 agonist ivuxolimab. The TCR was taken from an adult with an advanced solid tumor such as melanoma, head and neck, liver or kidney cancer.

The CDR3 reads CATSRDIRGDTEAFF. Written as DNA, the CDR3 is TGTGCCACCAGCAGAGATATCAGGGGGGACACTGAAGCTTTCTTT. The genes are TRBV15 and TRBJ1-1, with TRBD1 matching over 7 bases. This CDR3 region has 15 residues. The V segment lost 0 bases and the J segment 3 bases; nucleotides outside the gene matches: 4. Looked up from germline, CDR1 is LNHNV and CDR2 is YYDKDF (reference sequence).